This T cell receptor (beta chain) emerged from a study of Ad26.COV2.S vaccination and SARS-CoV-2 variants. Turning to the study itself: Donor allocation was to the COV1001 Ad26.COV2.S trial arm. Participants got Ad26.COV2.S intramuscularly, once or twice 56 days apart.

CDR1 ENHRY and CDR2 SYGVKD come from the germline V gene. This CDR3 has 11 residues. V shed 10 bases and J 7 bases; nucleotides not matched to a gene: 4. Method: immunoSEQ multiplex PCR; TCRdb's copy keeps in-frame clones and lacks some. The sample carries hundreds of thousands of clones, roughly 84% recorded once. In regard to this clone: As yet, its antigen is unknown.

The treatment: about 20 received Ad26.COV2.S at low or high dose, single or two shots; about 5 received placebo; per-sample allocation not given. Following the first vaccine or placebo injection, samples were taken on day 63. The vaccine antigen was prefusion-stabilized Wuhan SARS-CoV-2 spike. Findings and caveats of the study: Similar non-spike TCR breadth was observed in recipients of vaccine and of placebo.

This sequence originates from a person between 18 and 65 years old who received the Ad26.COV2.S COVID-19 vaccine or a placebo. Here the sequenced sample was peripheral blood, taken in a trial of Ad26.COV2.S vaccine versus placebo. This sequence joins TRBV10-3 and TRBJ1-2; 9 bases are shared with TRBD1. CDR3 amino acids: CATGTGIGYTF. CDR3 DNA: TGTGCCACCGGGACAGGGATTGGCTACACCTTC.